These 6 T cell receptor beta chains were sequenced from one sample in a study of beta chain features in type 1 diabetes. All of the isolated RNA was reverse transcribed, so expressed TCRB transcripts were sequenced. Sequenced by immunoSEQ multiplex PCR; TCRdb stores in-frame clones only, minus some. The data contain approximately 60,000 clones, approximately 59% of them singletons. Sequences were obtained from Tregs from blood. The receptors were sampled from a woman aged 18 to 35 in good health.

V is TRBV5-1 and J is TRBJ2-1, with 8 bases identical to TRBD2. CDR1 is SGHRS, CDR2 YFSETQ, per germline. J was trimmed by 6 bases and V by 0 bases; bases with no gene match: 5. The length of the CDR3 is 15 residues. CDR3 nucleotides: TGCGCCAGCAGCTTGGGGGCGGGAGGATCCAATGAGCAGTTCTTC. This sequence encodes CASSLGAGGSNEQFF.

The CDR3 loop reads CAIRGDRPQETQYF. CDR3 bases: TGTGCCATCAGAGGGGACAGGCCGCAAGAGACCCAGTACTTC. The rearrangement uses TRBV10-3 and TRBJ2-5, with 8 bases that match TRBD1. Trimming took 6 bases from V and 2 from J; bases not matched to a gene: 5. The CDR3 totals 14 residues. Germline V CDR1 and CDR2: ENHRY, SYGVKD.

The genes are TRBV4-1 and TRBJ1-1, with D perhaps matching TRBD1 (5 bases). CDR1 is MGHRA, CDR2 YSYEKL, per germline. Trimming removed 1 base from V and 1 base from J, with 10 bases in between. The CDR3 has 15 amino acids. CDR3 sequence reads: CASSQVGVKNTEAFF. The CDR3 bases are TGCGCCAGCAGCCAAGTAGGGGTGAAGAACACTGAAGCTTTCTTT.

The V and J genes are TRBV7-2 and TRBJ1-1, with a weak D call TRBD1 (5 bases). The V gene's germline CDR1 is SGHTA and CDR2 FQGNSA. The V gene lost 5 bases and the J gene lost 0 bases, with 16 bases spanning the gap. This CDR3 is 16 amino acids long. The chain's CDR3 is CASSPRGGALNTEAFF. The CDR3 coding sequence is TGTGCCAGCAGCCCACGAGGAGGGGCGTTGAACACTGAAGCTTTCTTT.

This chain joins TRBV10-3 and TRBJ1-1; the D gene is possibly TRBD1 (5 bases). Germline assignment: CDR1 ENHRY and CDR2 SYGVKD. Trimming took off 7 bases at V and 0 bases at J, with 9 bases between the two ends. This CDR3 comprises 13 residues. Written as DNA, the CDR3 is TGTGCCATCACAGCACAGGTGAACACTGAAGCTTTCTTT. It codes for CAITAQVNTEAFF.

The V gene is TRBV18, the J gene TRBJ2-7, with 9 bases identical to TRBD2. Germline-derived CDR1 and CDR2 are KGHSH and LQKENI. This CDR3 has 18 residues. Unmatched junction bases numbered 21, after V lost 6 bases and J lost 6 bases. CDR3 in DNA: TGTGCCAGCTCCCCTCTCCCTTCGGTTTCGCGGGGGGGGCGCGAGCAGTACTTC. Translation: CASSPLPSVSRGGREQYF.